The next 7 T cell receptor beta chains were all read from a single sample in a study of blood T cell repertoires in COVID-19. Sequenced by immunoSEQ multiplex PCR; TCRdb stores in-frame clones only, minus some. Found here are 200,000 to 250,000 clones, 82% of them singletons; the top ten hold about an eighth. The sequenced material came from peripheral blood. The receptors derive from a woman aged 40 to 49 with acute or convalescent COVID-19.

J is TRBJ2-1 and V is TRBV10-3, with D unresolved. This CDR3 is 17 amino acids long. The germline V gene encodes CDR1 ENHRY and CDR2 SYGVKD. Trimming took off 6 bases at V and 8 bases at J, with 26 bases between the two ends. CDR3 sequence: CAISGLPTIPYIDEQFF. DNA of the CDR3: TGTGCCATCAGCGGTCTGCCTACTATCCCCTATATTGATGAGCAGTTCTTC.

This clone was detected once. This sequence joins TRBV19 and TRBJ2-3; tentative D call: TRBD1 (5 bases). Between the trimmed V and J ends, which lost 5 bases and 2 bases, there was a span of 14 bases. CDR1 and CDR2 from the germline V gene are LNHDA and SQIVND (reference sequence). The CDR3 loop spans 15 amino acids. DNA of the CDR3: TGTGCCAGTAGTCCGCGGACAACTATCACAGATACGCAGTATTTT. Translating it yields CASSPRTTITDTQYF.

This chain connects TRBV12-5 to TRBJ1-1; 12 nucleotides match TRBD1. V dropped 6 bases and J dropped 1; count of bases not matched to a gene: 6. CDR3 length: 16 amino acids. The V gene's germline CDR1 is LGHNT and CDR2 FRNRAP. In nucleotides, the CDR3 is TGTGCTAGTGGCCTCGGGACAGGGGGCGAGAACACTGAAGCTTTCTTT. It specifies CASGLGTGGENTEAFF.

This rearrangement joins TRBV15 to TRBJ1-2, with 12 bases lining up with TRBD1. This CDR3 has 17 residues. After removal of 0 bases from V and 7 bases from J, the junction contained 9 bases not matched to a gene. Germline loops: CDR1 LNHNV, CDR2 YYDKDF (reference sequence). This chain's CDR3 is CATSRDPKGQGAGGYTF. For the CDR3, the DNA is TGTGCCACCAGCAGAGATCCTAAGGGACAGGGGGCTGGTGGCTACACCTTC.

This clone was seen once. The chain couples TRBV2 to TRBJ1-4, with a tentative D call TRBD1 (5 bases). The CDR3 is 13 amino acids. CDR1 and CDR2 from the germline V gene are SNHLY and FYNNEI. Trimming took 0 bases from V and 12 from J, leaving 11 bases between them. The CDR3 bases are TGTGCCAGCAGTGAAGCCCAGGGTCAAGAACTGTTTTTT. It is translated as CASSEAQGQELFF. Full variable domain (missing parts from reference TRBV2 and TRBJ1-4): EPEVTQTPSHQVTQMGQEVILRCVPISNHLYFYWYRQILGQKVEFLVSFYNNEISEKSEIFDDQFSVERPDGSNFTLKIRSTKLEDSAMYFCASSEAQGQELFFGSGTQLSVL.

For the CDR3, the DNA is TGTGCCATCAGCTTCGGACAGGCCCAACGTCCCTATGGCTACACCTTC. Amino acid sequence: CAISFGQAQRPYGYTF. The chain joins TRBV10-3 to TRBJ1-2; 7 bases are a match to TRBD1. V gave up 6 bases and J gave up 4 bases; unmatched junction bases: 14. This CDR3 comprises 16 residues. Germline V gives CDR1 ENHRY, CDR2 SYGVKD.

This sequence joins TRBV2 and TRBJ1-2; 8 nucleotides match TRBD1. This CDR3 has 13 residues. The trim removed 4 bases at V and 4 bases at J, leaving 2 bases unmatched. Germline V gene sequence: CDR1 SNHLY, CDR2 FYNNEI. The CDR3 DNA reads TGTGCCAGCAGTGGGACAGGGTTCTATGGCTACACCTTC. Its translation: CASSGTGFYGYTF.